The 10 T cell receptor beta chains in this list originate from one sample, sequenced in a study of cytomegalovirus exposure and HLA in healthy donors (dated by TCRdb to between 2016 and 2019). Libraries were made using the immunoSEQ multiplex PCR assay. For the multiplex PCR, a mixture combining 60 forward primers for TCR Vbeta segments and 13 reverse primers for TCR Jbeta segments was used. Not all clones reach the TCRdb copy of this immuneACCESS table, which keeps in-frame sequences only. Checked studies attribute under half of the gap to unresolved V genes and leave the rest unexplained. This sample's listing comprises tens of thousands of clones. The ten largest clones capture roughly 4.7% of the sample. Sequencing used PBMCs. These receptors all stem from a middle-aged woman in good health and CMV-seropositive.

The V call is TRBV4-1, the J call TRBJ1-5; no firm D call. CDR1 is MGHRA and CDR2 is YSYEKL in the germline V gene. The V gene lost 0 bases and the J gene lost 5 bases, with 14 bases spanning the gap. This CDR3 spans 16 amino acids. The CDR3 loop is CASSQEGNTAHQPQHF. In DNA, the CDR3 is TGCGCCAGCAGCCAAGAAGGTAATACAGCCCATCAGCCCCAGCATTTT.

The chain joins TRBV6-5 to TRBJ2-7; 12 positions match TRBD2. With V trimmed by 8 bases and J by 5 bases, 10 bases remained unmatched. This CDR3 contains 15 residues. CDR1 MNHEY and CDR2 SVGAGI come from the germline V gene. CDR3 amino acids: CASEATSGSTNEQYF. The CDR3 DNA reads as TGTGCCAGCGAGGCGACTAGCGGGAGTACCAACGAGCAGTACTTC.

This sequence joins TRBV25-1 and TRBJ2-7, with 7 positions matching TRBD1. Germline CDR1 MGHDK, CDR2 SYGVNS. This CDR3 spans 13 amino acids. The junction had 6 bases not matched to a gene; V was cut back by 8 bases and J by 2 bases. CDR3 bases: TGTGCCAGCTCTGGACAGGAGACCTACGAGCAGTACTTC. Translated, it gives CASSGQETYEQYF.

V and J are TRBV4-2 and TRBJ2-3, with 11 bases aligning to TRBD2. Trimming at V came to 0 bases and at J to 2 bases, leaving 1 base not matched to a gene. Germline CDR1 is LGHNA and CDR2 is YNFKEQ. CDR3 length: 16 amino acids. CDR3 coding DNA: TGTGCCAGCAGCCAAGAGACTAGCGGGGCCACAGATACGCAGTATTTT. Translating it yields CASSQETSGATDTQYF.

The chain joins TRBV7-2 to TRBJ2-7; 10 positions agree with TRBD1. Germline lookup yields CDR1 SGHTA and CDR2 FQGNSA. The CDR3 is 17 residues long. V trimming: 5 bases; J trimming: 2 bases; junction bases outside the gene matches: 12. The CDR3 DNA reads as TGTGCCAGCAGCGGCTACCCCGGGACAGGGGAACCCTACGAGCAGTACTTC. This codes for CASSGYPGTGEPYEQYF.

The CDR3 here is CASSEVRRSSYNEQFF. The CDR3 DNA reads TGTGCCAGCAGCGAAGTACGGAGAAGCTCCTACAATGAGCAGTTCTTC. This chain links TRBV28 with TRBJ2-1; D is unresolved. V lost 6 bases and J 0 bases, leaving 15 bases between the germline ends. The germline V gene encodes CDR1 MDHEN and CDR2 SYDVKM. This CDR3 spans 16 amino acids.

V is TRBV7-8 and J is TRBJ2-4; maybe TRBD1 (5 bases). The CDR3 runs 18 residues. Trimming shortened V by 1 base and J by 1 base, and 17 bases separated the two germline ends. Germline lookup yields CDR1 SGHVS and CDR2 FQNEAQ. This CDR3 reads CASSLGTSLQIAKNIQYF. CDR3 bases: TGTGCCAGCAGCTTAGGGACATCCCTACAGATTGCCAAAAACATTCAGTACTTC.

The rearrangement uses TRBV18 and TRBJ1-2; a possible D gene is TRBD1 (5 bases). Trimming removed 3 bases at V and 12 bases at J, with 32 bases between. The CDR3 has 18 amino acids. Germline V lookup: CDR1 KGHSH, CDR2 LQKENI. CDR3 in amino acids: CASSPASWTRRHSVDHTF. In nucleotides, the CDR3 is TGTGCCAGCTCACCCGCTTCATGGACACGCAGGCATAGTGTGGATCACACCTTC. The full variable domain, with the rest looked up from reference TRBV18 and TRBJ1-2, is NAGVMQNPRHLVRRRGQEARLRCSPMKGHSHVYWYRQLPEEGLKFMVYLQKENIIDESGMPKERFSAEFPKEGPSILRIQQVVRGDSAAYFCASSPASWTRRHSVDHTFGSGTRLTVV.

CDR3 region: CASSLDGRGLANTEAFF. CDR3 in DNA: TGTGCCAGCAGTTTAGATGGCAGGGGCCTCGCTAACACTGAAGCTTTCTTT. This rearrangement joins TRBV28 to TRBJ1-1; perhaps TRBD1 as D (6 bases). The CDR3 length is 17 residues. V was cut by 2 bases and J by 2 bases, with 18 bases left in between. In germline, CDR1 is MDHEN, CDR2 SYDVKM.

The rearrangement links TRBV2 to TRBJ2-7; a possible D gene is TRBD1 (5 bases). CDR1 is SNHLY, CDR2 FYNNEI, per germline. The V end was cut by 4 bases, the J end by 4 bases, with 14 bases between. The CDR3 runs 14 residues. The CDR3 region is CASSGLGVIYEQYF. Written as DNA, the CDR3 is TGTGCCAGCAGTGGGCTAGGGGTCATTTACGAGCAGTACTTC.